The rows below give T cell receptor beta chains drawn from one sample of a study of post-analysis software for immune sequencing data. TCRdb re-analysed the PCR reads in MiXCR, keeping a single row per CDR3 protein. The sample holds some 690,000 distinct CDR3 sequences, 30% seen once. Source material: blood. Every receptor here comes from a girl aged 10-17 years with multiple sclerosis. Each CDR3 is given with its conserved first and last residue. Each record gives: clone size, J gene, V gene, CDR3 protein. Not all rows give a size; the values are once, few, many and, for expanded clones, a class.

few | TRBJ2-6 | TRBV11-2 | CASSFLRGSGANVLTF
few | TRBJ2-1 | TRBV12-3/TRBV12-4 | CASNLFGTGYNEQFF
NA | TRBJ2-7 | TRBV15 | CATGRVPRHEQYF
NA | TRBJ2-4 | TRBV11-2 | CASSSLAVVLAKNIQYF
few | TRBJ2-4 | TRBV2 | CASSVSIQYF
NA | TRBJ1-5 | TRBV27 | CASSSVRGARGQPQHF
few | TRBJ2-3 | TRBV6-5 | CASSRGADTQYF
NA | TRBJ1-2 | TRBV18 | CASSFNPTGRNYGYTF
few | TRBJ2-3 | TRBV27 | CASTLTPLGTDTQYF
few | TRBJ1-1 | TRBV15 | CATSSPGMNTEAFF
NA | TRBJ2-1 | TRBV24-1 | CATSETVYNEQFF
NA | TRBJ2-3 | TRBV2 | CARTGRDTQYF
NA | TRBJ1-1 | TRBV6-2/TRBV6-3 | CASSYLRRSGPKTEAFF
few | TRBJ1-5 | TRBV18 | CASSPTGGEQPQHF
few | TRBJ2-7 | TRBV29-1 | CSVEERGRNEQYF
NA | TRBJ2-3 | TRBV9 | CASGQLAGGPLGTQYF
NA | TRBJ1-5 | TRBV20-1 | CSASLVPRGNQPQHF
NA | TRBJ1-1 | TRBV5-1 | CASMLNTEAFF